The TCR beta chain under discussion was sequenced for a study of shared clonotypes between healthy human individuals. General study findings and limits: Compared with memory subsets, naive subsets generally had larger estimated richness. What rarefaction showed was incomplete sorted-subset sequencing despite large depth.

The study separated CD4+ cells into CD45RA+ naive and CD45RA-negative memory subsets. Per germline, CDR1 DFQATT and CDR2 SNEGSKA (reference sequence). The CDR3 has 11 residues. This clone was found a few times. Its antigen is currently unknown. In the original analysis: ImmunoSEQ sequences covered only the junction and lacked quality scores; filtering therefore differed. Libraries were prepared by immunoSEQ multiplex PCR; TCRdb keeps only in-frame clonotypes and omits some of them. V, J and clone size were drawn from that table, and D and trimming were deduced from the DNA. The sample lists 1,100,000 or so clones, approximately 80% seen once, with more than 0.5% in the top ten.

This sequence originates from a man in his late teens or twenties in good health. Some clones in this sample may be carry-over from other donors' samples. Material: memory CD4+ T cells from PBMCs. Subset: CD45RA-negative fraction. The gene calls are TRBV20-1 and TRBJ1-1; 7 nucleotides agree with TRBD1. The CDR3 is CRGGQSSEAFF. CDR3 nucleotides: TGCAGAGGGGGACAGTCGAGCGAAGCTTTCTTT.